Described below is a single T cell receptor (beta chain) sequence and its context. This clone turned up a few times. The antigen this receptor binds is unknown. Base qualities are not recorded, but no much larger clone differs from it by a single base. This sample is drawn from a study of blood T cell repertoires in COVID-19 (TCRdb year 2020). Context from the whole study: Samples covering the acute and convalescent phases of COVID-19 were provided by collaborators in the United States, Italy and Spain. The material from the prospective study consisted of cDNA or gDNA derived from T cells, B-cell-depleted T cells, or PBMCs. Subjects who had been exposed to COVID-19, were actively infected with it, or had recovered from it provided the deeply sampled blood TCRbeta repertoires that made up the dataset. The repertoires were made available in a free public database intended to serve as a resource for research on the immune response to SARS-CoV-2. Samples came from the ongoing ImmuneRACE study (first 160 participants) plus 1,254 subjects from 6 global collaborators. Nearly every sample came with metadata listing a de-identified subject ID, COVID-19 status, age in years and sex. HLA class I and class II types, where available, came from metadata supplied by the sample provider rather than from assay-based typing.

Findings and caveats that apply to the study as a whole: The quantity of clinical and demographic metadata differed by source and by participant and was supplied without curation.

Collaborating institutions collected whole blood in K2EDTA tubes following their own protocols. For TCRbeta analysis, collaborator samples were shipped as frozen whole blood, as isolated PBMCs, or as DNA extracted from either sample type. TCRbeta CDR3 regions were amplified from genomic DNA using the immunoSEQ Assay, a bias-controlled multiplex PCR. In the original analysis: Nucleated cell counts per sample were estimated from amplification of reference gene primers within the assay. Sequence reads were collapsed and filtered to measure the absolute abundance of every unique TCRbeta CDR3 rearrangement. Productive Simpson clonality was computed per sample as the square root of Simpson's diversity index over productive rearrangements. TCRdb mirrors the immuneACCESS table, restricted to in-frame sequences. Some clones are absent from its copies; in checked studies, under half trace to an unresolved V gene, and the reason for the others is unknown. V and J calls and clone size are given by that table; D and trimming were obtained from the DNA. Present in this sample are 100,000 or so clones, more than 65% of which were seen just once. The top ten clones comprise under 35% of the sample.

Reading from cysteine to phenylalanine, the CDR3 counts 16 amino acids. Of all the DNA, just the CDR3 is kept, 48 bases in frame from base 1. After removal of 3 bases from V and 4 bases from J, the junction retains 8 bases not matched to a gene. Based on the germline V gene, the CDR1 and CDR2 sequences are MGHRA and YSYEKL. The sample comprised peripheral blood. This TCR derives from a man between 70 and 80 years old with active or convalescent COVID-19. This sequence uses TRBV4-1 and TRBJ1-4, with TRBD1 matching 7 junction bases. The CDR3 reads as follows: CASSQDNYRGNEKLFF. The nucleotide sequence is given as TGCGCCAGCAGCCAGGATAACTACAGGGGTAATGAAAAACTGTTTTTT.